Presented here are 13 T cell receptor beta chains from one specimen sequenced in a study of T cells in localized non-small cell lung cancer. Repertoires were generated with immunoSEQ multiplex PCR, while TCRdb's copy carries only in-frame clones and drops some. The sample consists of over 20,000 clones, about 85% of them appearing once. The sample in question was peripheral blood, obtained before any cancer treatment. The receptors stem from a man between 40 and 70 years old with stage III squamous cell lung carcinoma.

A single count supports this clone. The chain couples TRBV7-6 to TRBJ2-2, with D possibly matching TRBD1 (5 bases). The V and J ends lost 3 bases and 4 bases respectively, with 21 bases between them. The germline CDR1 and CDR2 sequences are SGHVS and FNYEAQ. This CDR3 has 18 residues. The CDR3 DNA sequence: TGTGCCAGCAGCTTTCGTCACATGGGGCTGAGTGGCACCGGGGAGCTGTTTTTT. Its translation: CASSFRHMGLSGTGELFF. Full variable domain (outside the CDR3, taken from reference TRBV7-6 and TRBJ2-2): GAGVSQSPRYKVTKRGQDVALRCDPISGHVSLYWYRQALGQGPEFLTYFNYEAQQDKSGLPNDRFSAERPEGSISTLTIQRTEQRDSAMYRCASSFRHMGLSGTGELFFGEGSRLTVL.

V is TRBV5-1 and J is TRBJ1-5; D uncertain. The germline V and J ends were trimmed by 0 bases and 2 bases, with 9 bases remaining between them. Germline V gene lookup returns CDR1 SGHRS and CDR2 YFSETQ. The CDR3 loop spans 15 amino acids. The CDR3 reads CASSLAFGGNQPQHF. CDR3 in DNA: TGCGCCAGCAGCTTGGCCTTCGGGGGCAATCAGCCCCAGCATTTT. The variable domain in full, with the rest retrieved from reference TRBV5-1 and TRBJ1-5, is KAGVTQTPRYLIKTRGQQVTLSCSPISGHRSVSWYQQTPGQGLQFLFEYFSETQRNKGNFPGRFSGRQFSNSRSEMNVSTLELGDSALYLCASSLAFGGNQPQHFGDGTRLSIL.

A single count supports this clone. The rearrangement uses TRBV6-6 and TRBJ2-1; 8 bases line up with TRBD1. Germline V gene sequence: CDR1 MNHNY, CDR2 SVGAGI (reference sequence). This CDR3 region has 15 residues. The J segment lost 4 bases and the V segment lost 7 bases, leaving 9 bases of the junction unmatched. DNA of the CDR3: TGTGCCAGCACCTTCCTGGACAGGGAATACAATGAGCAGTTCTTC. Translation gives CASTFLDREYNEQFF.

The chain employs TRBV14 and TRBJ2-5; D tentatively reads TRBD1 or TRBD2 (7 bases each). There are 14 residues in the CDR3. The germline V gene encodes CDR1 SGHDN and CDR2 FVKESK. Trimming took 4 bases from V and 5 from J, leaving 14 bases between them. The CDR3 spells CASSPSGGGETQYF. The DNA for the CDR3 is TGTGCCAGCAGCCCATCAGGGGGAGGGGAGACCCAGTACTTC.

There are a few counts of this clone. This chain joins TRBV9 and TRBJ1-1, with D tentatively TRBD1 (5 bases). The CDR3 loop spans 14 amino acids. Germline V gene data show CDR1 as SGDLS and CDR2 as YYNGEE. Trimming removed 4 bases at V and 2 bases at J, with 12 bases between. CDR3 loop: CASSYGGTNTEAFF. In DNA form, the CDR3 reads TGTGCCAGCAGCTATGGTGGGACCAACACTGAAGCTTTCTTT.

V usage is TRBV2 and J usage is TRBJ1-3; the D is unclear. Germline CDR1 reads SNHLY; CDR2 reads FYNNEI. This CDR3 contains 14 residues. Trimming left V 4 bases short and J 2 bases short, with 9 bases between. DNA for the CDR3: TGTGCCAGCAGTGGTCAGGCCGCTGGAAACACCATATATTTT. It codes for CASSGQAAGNTIYF.

CDR3 DNA: TGTGCCAGCAGTGAAAGGGGGGCAGGGAACACTGAAGCTTTCTTT. Protein: CASSERGAGNTEAFF. V usage is TRBV6-1 and J usage is TRBJ1-1; the D gene is possibly TRBD1 (6 bases). Trimming removed 2 bases at V and 1 base at J, with 11 bases between. This CDR3 is built from 15 residues. The germline V gene encodes CDR1 MNHNS and CDR2 SASEGT.

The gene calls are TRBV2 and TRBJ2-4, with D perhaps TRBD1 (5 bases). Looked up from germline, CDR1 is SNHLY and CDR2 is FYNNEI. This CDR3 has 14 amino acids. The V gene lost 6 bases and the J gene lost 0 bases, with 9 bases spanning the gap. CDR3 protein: CASSQTEAKNIQYF. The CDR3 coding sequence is TGTGCCAGCAGCCAGACAGAAGCCAAAAACATTCAGTACTTC.

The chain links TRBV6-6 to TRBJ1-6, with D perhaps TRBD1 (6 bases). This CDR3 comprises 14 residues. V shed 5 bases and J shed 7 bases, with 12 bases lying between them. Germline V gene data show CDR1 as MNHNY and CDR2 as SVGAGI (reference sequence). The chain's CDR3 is CASSPPTGNSPLHF. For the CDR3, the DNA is TGTGCCAGCAGTCCCCCGACAGGAAATTCACCCCTCCACTTT.

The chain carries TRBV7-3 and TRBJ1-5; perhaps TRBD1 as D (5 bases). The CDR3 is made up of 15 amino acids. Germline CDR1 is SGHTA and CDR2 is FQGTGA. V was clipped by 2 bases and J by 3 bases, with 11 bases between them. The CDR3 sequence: CASSLGDDLNQPQHF. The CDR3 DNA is TGTGCCAGCAGCTTAGGGGACGACCTCAATCAGCCCCAGCATTTT.

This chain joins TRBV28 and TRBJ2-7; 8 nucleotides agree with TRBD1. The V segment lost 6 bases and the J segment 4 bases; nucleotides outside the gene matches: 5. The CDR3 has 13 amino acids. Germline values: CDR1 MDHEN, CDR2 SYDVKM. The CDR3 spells CASRQGARYEQYV. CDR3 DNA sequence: TGTGCCAGCAGGCAGGGGGCGCGGTACGAGCAGTACGTC.

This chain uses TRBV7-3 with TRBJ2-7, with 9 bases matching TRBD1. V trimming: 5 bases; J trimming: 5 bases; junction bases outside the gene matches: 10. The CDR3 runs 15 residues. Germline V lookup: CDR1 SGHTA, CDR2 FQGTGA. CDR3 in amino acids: CASSPSGTGIHEQYF. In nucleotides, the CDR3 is TGTGCCAGCAGCCCGTCCGGGACAGGGATCCACGAGCAGTACTTC.

CDR3 coding DNA: TGCAGCGTTGAAAAACCGACAGGGGTGAACACTGAAGCTTTCTTT. Its translation is CSVEKPTGVNTEAFF. This chain links TRBV29-1 with TRBJ1-1; 8 nucleotides agree with TRBD1. V was clipped by 2 bases and J by 0 bases; unmatched bases: 5. Per the germline V gene, CDR1 is SQVTM and CDR2 is ANQGSEA. This CDR3 has 15 amino acids.